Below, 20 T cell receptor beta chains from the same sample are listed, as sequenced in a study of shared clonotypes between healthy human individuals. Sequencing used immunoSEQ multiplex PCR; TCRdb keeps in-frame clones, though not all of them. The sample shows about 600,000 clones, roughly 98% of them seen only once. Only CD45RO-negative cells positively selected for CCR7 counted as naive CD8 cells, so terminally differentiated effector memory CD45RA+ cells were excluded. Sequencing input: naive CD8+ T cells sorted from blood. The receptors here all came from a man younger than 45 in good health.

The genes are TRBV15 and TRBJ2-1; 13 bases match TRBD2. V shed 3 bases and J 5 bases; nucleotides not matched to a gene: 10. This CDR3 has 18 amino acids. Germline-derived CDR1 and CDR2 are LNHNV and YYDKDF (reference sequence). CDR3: CATSRGLAGPESDNEQFF. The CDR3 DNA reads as TGTGCCACCAGCAGGGGACTAGCGGGACCAGAGTCCGACAATGAGCAGTTCTTC. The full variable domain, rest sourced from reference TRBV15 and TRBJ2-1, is DAMVIQNPRYQVTQFGKPVTLSCSQTLNHNVMYWYQQKSSQAPKLLFHYYDKDFNNEADTPDNFQSRRPNTSFCFLDIRSPGLGDTAMYLCATSRGLAGPESDNEQFFGPGTRLTVL.

CDR3 nucleotides: TGTGCCAGTTCGGACTTGGCCCCCTACGAGCAGTACTTC. Encoded protein: CASSDLAPYEQYF. The V and J genes are TRBV6-1 and TRBJ2-7; D is possibly TRBD2 (5 bases). This CDR3 is 13 amino acids long. V lost 9 bases and J 2 bases, leaving 14 bases between the germline ends. The germline V gene has CDR1 MNHNS and CDR2 SASEGT.

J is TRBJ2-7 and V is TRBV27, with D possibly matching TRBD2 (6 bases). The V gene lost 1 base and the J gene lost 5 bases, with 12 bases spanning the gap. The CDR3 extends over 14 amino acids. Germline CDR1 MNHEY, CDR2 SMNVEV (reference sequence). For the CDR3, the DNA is TGTGCCAGCAGTTTATGGGACTTCCGCAACGAGCAGTACTTC. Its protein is CASSLWDFRNEQYF.

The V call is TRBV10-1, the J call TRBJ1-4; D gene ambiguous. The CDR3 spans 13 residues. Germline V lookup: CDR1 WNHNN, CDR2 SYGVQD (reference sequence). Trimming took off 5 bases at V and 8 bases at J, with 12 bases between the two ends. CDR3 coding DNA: TGCGCCAGCAGTCATTTCGACGGGGAAAAACTGTTTTTT. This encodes CASSHFDGEKLFF.

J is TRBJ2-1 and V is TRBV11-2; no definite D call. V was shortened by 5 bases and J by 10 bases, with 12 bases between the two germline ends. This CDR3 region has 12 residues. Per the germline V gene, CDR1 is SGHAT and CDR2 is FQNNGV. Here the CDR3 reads CASSASLGEQFF. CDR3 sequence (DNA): TGTGCCAGCAGCGCAAGCCTGGGCGAGCAGTTCTTC.

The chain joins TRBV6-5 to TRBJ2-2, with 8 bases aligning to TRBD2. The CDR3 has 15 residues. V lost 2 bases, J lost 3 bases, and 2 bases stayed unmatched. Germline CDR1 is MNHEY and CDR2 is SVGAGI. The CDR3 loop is CASSYGTSDTGELFF. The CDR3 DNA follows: TGTGCCAGCAGTTACGGGACTAGTGACACCGGGGAGCTGTTTTTT.

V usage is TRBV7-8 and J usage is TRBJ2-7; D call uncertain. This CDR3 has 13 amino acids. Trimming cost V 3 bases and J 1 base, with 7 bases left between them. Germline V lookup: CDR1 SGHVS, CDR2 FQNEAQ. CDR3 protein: CASSFPASYEQYF. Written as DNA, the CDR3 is TGTGCCAGCAGCTTTCCCGCTTCCTACGAGCAGTACTTC.

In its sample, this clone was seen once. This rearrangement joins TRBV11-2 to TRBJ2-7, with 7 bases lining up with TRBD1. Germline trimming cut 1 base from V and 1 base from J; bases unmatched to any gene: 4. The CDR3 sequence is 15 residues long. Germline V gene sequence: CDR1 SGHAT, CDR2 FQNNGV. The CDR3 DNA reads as TGTGCCAGCAGCTTAGTCGAGACAGGGTCCTACGAGCAGTACTTC. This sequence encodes CASSLVETGSYEQYF.

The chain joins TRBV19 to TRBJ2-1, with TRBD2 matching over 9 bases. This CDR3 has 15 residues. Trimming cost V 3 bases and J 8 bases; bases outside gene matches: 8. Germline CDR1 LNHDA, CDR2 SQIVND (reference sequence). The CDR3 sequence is CASSMLREGPDEQFF. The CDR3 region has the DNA TGTGCCAGTAGTATGCTGCGGGAGGGCCCGGATGAGCAGTTCTTC.

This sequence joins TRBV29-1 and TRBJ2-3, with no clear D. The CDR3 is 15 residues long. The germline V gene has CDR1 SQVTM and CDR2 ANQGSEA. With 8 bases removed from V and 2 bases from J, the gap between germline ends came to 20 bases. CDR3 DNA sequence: TGCAGCACCGAAGCATCTTCGCCCGCCACAGATACGCAGTATTTT. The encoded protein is CSTEASSPATDTQYF.

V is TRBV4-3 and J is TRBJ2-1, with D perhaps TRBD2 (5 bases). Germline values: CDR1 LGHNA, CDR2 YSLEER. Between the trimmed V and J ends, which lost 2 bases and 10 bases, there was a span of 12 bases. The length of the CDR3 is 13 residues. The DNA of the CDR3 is TGCGCCAGCAGCCAAACCTCTACGGGAGAGCAGTTCTTC. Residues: CASSQTSTGEQFF.

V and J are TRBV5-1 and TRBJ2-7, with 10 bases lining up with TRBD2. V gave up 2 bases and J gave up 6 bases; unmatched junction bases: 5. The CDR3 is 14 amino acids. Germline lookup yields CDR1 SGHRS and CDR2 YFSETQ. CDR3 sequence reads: CASSFIAGGSEQYF. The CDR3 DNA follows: TGCGCCAGCAGCTTCATAGCGGGAGGTTCCGAGCAGTACTTC.

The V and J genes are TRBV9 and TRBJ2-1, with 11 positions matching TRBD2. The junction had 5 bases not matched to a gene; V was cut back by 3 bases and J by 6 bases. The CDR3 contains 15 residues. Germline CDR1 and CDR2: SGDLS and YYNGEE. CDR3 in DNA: TGTGCCAGCAGCGAACTAGCGGGAGAGGGCAATGAGCAGTTCTTC. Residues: CASSELAGEGNEQFF.

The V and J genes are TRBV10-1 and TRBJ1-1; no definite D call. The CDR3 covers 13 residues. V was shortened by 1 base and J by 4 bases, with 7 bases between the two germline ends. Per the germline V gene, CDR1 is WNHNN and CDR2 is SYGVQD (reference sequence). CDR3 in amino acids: CASSELWGTEAFF. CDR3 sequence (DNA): TGCGCCAGCAGTGAGTTGTGGGGCACTGAAGCTTTCTTT.

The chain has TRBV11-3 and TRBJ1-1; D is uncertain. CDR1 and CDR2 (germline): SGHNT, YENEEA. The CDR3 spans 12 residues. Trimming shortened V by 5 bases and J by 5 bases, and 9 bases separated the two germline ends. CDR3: CASSPSGTEAFF. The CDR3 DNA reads TGTGCCAGCAGCCCCTCTGGGACTGAAGCTTTCTTT.

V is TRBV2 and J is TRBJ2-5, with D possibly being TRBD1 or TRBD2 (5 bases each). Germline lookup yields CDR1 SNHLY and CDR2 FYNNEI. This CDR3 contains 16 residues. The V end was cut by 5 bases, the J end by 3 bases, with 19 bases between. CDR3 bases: TGTGCCAGCAGTCCTACCCACGGGACCCGGAAAGAGACCCAGTACTTC. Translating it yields CASSPTHGTRKETQYF.

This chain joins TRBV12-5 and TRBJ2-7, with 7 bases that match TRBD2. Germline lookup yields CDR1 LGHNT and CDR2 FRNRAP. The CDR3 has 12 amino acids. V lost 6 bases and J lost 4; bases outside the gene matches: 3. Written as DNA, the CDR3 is TGTGCTAGTGGCTGGGAGGGATACGAGCAGTACTTC. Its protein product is CASGWEGYEQYF.

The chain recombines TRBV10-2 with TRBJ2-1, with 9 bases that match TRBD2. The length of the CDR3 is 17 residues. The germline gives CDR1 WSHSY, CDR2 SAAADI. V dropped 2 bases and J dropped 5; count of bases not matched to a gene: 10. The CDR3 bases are TGCGCCAGCAGTGAGCGGACTAGCGAGCGGGGCAACAATGAGCAGTTCTTC. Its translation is CASSERTSERGNNEQFF.

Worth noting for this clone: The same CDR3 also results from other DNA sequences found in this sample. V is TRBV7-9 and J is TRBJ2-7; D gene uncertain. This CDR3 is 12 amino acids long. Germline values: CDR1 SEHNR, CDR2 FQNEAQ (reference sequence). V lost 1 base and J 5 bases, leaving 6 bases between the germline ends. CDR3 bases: TGTGCCAGCAGCTTAGGGGGTGACGAGCAGTACTTC. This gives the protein CASSLGGDEQYF.

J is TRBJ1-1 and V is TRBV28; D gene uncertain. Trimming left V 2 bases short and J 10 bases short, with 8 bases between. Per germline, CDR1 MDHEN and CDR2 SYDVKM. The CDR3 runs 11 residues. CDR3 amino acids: CASSLEVGAFF. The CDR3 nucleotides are TGTGCCAGCAGTTTAGAGGTTGGAGCTTTCTTT.